The 20 T cell receptor beta chains given below trace back to one sample, sequenced in a study of control samples from healthy donors and cancer patients. Generated by immunoSEQ multiplex PCR, the TCRdb table keeps only in-frame clones and is missing some. Altogether 50,000 to 75,000 clones are present, over 75% being singletons, with the ten largest covering roughly 6%. Sequenced: blood. The receptors here all came from a man in his forties in good health.

V and J are TRBV19 and TRBJ2-7, with 7 bases identical to TRBD2. This CDR3 has 16 amino acids. CDR1 and CDR2 (germline): LNHDA, SQIVND (reference sequence). The V segment lost 4 bases and the J segment 3 bases; nucleotides outside the gene matches: 12. CDR3 sequence (DNA): TGTGCCAGTAGTACCAATCGCGGGAGATTTAACTACGAGCAGTACTTC. As protein: CASSTNRGRFNYEQYF.

The rearrangement uses TRBV27 and TRBJ1-5, with 7 bases that match TRBD1. The CDR3 is 19 amino acids. The V and J ends lost 8 bases and 2 bases, in that order; junction bases with no gene match: 21. CDR1 and CDR2 from the germline V gene are MNHEY and SMNVEV (reference sequence). For the CDR3, the DNA is TGTGCCAGCCCCTACGCGGACAACACAACAGGGGAGGGCAATCAGCCCCAGCATTTT. Translated, it gives CASPYADNTTGEGNQPQHF.

V usage is TRBV28 and J usage is TRBJ1-2; D gene ambiguous. V was cut by 2 bases and J by 4 bases, with 5 bases left in between. The CDR3 contains 12 residues. CDR1 is MDHEN and CDR2 is SYDVKM in the germline V gene. CDR3 sequence reads: CASSLEAYGYTF. DNA of the CDR3: TGTGCCAGCAGTTTAGAGGCCTATGGCTACACCTTC.

CDR3 loop: CASSLTWGVGSGANVLTF. DNA for the CDR3: TGTGCCAGCAGTTTAACCTGGGGCGTGGGCTCTGGGGCCAACGTCCTGACTTTC. V gene TRBV28 combines with J gene TRBJ2-6, with D maybe TRBD1 (5 bases). The CDR3 loop spans 18 amino acids. The V gene lost 2 bases and the J gene lost 0 bases, with 14 bases spanning the gap. CDR1 is MDHEN, CDR2 SYDVKM, per germline.

The J gene is TRBJ2-6, the V gene TRBV7-2; 8 bases fit TRBD1. The junction had 7 bases not matched to a gene; V was cut back by 4 bases and J by 2 bases. This CDR3 is built from 17 residues. CDR1 is SGHTA and CDR2 is FQGNSA in the germline V gene. This CDR3 reads CASSSPDRGPGANVLTF. CDR3 sequence (DNA): TGTGCCAGCAGCTCCCCAGACAGGGGCCCTGGGGCCAACGTCCTGACTTTC.

The chain couples TRBV7-2 to TRBJ2-2, with 7 bases lining up with TRBD2. Germline lookup yields CDR1 SGHTA and CDR2 FQGNSA. The CDR3 is 16 amino acids. The junction had 3 bases not matched to a gene; V was cut back by 2 bases and J by 0 bases. This chain's CDR3 is CASSLYSGANTGELFF. CDR3 bases: TGTGCCAGCAGCTTATACAGCGGGGCGAACACCGGGGAGCTGTTTTTT.

The chain employs TRBV6-5 and TRBJ2-7, with 9 positions matching TRBD2. Germline V lookup: CDR1 MNHEY, CDR2 SVGAGI. V shed 0 bases, J shed 1 base, and the junction held 4 bases outside the gene matches. The CDR3 is 16 residues long. CDR3 amino acids: CASSYSSLAGSYEQYF. The DNA of the CDR3 is TGTGCCAGCAGTTACTCGTCGCTAGCGGGGTCCTACGAGCAGTACTTC.

The chain recombines TRBV6-6 with TRBJ2-7; no firm D call. Trimming pared 4 bases from V and 2 bases from J, leaving 9 bases between. The CDR3 sequence is 13 residues long. CDR1 is MNHNY, CDR2 SVGAGI, per germline (reference sequence). The CDR3 DNA reads as TGTGCCAGCAGTTTGGACCGGACCTACGAGCAGTACTTC. This sequence encodes CASSLDRTYEQYF.

V is TRBV28 and J is TRBJ2-7; D unclear. The V gene lost 2 bases and the J gene lost 4 bases, with 9 bases spanning the gap. This CDR3 is 13 amino acids long. Germline-derived CDR1 and CDR2 are MDHEN and SYDVKM. In nucleotides, the CDR3 is TGTGCCAGCAGTTTAATGGGATCGTACGAGCAGTACTTC. Translated, it gives CASSLMGSYEQYF.

J is TRBJ2-1 and V is TRBV7-3; TRBD2 aligns across 10 bases. The CDR3 is made up of 12 amino acids. V lost 5 bases and J lost 10; bases outside the gene matches: 2. Looked up from germline, CDR1 is SGHTA and CDR2 is FQGTGA. The CDR3 DNA reads as TGTGCCAGCAGCGAGACTAGCGGGGAGCAGTTCTTC. Translation: CASSETSGEQFF.

The V call is TRBV7-2, the J call TRBJ1-1; a possible D gene is TRBD1 (5 bases). Germline V lookup: CDR1 SGHTA, CDR2 FQGNSA. Trimming pared 1 base from V and 3 bases from J, leaving 12 bases between. The CDR3 is 15 amino acids. The DNA of the CDR3 is TGTGCCAGCAGCTTAGGGCCCGGGGGGGACACTGAAGCTTTCTTT. Protein product: CASSLGPGGDTEAFF.

This chain uses TRBV9 with TRBJ2-5; no reliable D call. Germline V CDR1 and CDR2: SGDLS, YYNGEE. Trimming shortened V by 0 bases and J by 5 bases, and 14 bases separated the two germline ends. The CDR3 has 15 residues. CDR3 DNA sequence: TGTGCCAGCAGCGTAGGTGGTAGCCGGCGGGAGACCCAGTACTTC. Translating it yields CASSVGGSRRETQYF.

This sequence joins TRBV28 and TRBJ1-5; TRBD1 is a possible D gene (5 bases). The length of the CDR3 is 14 residues. With 3 bases removed from V and 4 bases from J, the gap between germline ends came to 10 bases. Germline assignment: CDR1 MDHEN and CDR2 SYDVKM. The CDR3 sequence is CASSFGGENQPQHF. The CDR3 nucleotides are TGTGCCAGCAGTTTCGGGGGGGAAAATCAGCCCCAGCATTTT.

The V gene is TRBV5-1, the J gene TRBJ2-6; 8 bases match TRBD1. The CDR3 contains 17 residues. J lost 0 bases, V lost 4 bases, and 6 bases had no gene match. CDR1 is SGHRS and CDR2 is YFSETQ in the germline V gene. CDR3: CASSQDRANSGANVLTF. The CDR3 nucleotides read TGCGCCAGCAGCCAGGACAGGGCCAACTCTGGGGCCAACGTCCTGACTTTC.

V and J are TRBV3-1 (or the pseudogene TRBV3-2) and TRBJ2-6, with D unresolved. CDR1 and CDR2 (germline): LGHDT, YNNKEL (reference sequence). V was trimmed by 2 bases and J by 4 bases, leaving 9 bases between them. The CDR3 is made up of 15 amino acids. This CDR3 reads CASSQLLIGANVLTF. The CDR3 coding sequence is TGTGCCAGCAGCCAACTCTTAATCGGGGCCAACGTCCTGACTTTC.

This sequence joins TRBV7-2 and TRBJ2-5; TRBD2 matches at 7 bases. After removal of 6 bases from V and 11 bases from J, the junction contained 3 bases not matched to a gene. Germline loops: CDR1 SGHTA, CDR2 FQGNSA. This CDR3 contains 10 residues. The CDR3 DNA sequence: TGTGCCAGCAGAATCGGGGGGCAGTACTTC. Protein: CASRIGGQYF.

This clone was seen a handful of times. The V call is TRBV5-1, the J call TRBJ2-7; 12 bases agree with TRBD1. The CDR3 has 16 amino acids. CDR1 and CDR2 (germline): SGHRS, YFSETQ. Trimming cost V 4 bases and J 7 bases; bases outside gene matches: 12. The CDR3 nucleotides are TGCGCCAGCAGCCTAGCTTTGGGGACAGGGGGCGGTGAGCAGTACTTC. It specifies CASSLALGTGGGEQYF.

This sequence joins TRBV10-3 and TRBJ1-5, with D uncertain. The CDR3 totals 13 residues. V lost 5 bases to trimming and J lost 4 bases, with 9 bases between them. In germline, CDR1 is ENHRY, CDR2 SYGVKD. The CDR3 sequence: CAISFDKNQPQHF. DNA for the CDR3: TGTGCCATCAGTTTCGACAAGAATCAGCCCCAGCATTTT.

Comment on this clone: Mismatch with germline at one junction end may stem from a read error. The chain employs TRBV11-2 and TRBJ1-1; maybe TRBD1 (5 bases). The germline CDR1 and CDR2 sequences are SGHAT and FQNNGV. There are 17 residues in the CDR3. The CDR3 spells CANSPKPGLIMNTEAFF. In nucleotides, the CDR3 is TGTGCCAACAGCCCAAAGCCGGGGCTGATAATGAACACTGAAGCTTTCTTT.

The CDR3 coding sequence is TGTGCCAGCACTCCTACCCTGGGTGGCTACACCTTC. Protein sequence: CASTPTLGGYTF. The V gene is TRBV6-6, the J gene TRBJ1-2; D not certain. The CDR3 totals 12 residues. Trimming stripped 7 bases from V and 7 bases from J, with 13 bases between. The germline CDR1 and CDR2 sequences are MNHNY and SVGAGI (reference sequence).